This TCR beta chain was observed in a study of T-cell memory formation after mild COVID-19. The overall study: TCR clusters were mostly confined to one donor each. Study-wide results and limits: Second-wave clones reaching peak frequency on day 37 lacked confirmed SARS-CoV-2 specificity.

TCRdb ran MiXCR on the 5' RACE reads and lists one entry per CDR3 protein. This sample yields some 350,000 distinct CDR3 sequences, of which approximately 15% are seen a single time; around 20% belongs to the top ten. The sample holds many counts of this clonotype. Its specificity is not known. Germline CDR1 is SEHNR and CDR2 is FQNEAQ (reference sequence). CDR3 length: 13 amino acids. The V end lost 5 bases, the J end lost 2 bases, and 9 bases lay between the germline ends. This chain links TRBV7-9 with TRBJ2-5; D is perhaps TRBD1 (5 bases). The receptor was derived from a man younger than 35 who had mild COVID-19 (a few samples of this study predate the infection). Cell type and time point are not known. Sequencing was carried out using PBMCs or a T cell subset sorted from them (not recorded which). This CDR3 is CASSAGHQETQYF. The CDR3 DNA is TGTGCCAGCAGCGCCGGACATCAAGAGACCCAGTACTTC.